This T cell receptor beta chain is from a study of technical replicates of blood from a handful of donors. TCRdb keeps only in-frame clones here, not all; method: immunoSEQ multiplex PCR. The sample lists around 57,000 clones, more than 95% seen once, with 0.19% in the top ten. Germline V gene data show CDR1 as KGHSH and CDR2 as LQKENI. The CDR3 spans 14 residues. V lost 2 bases, J lost 2 bases, and 9 bases lay in between. The genes are TRBV18 and TRBJ1-1; D is unclear. This TCR was sampled from a human donor in good health. The material sequenced was T cells isolated from PBMCs. In DNA, the CDR3 is TGTGCCAGCTCACCAAGGAGGGAAAACACTGAAGCTTTCTTT. Its translation: CASSPRRENTEAFF.